This T cell receptor (beta chain) was obtained from a study of CD8 T cells in Susac syndrome. Blood CD8+ and CD4+ T cells underwent high-throughput TCR beta sequencing. Controls were healthy donors chosen to match patients in age and sex. Negative isolation yielded CD4+ and CD8+ T cells, and FACS enriched TEMRA cells. Trimming cost V 0 bases and J 5 bases, with 8 bases left between them. CDR3 size: 15 residues. Per germline, CDR1 SGHTA and CDR2 FQGTGA. RNA totalling roughly 0.45 to 1 ug underwent reverse transcription with random hexamers. The CDR3 of TCR beta was amplified by immunoSEQ multiplex PCR across 54 Vbeta and 13 Jbeta. TCRdb ran MiXCR on the immunoSEQ multiplex PCR reads and lists one entry per CDR3 protein. This sample yields 150,000 or so distinct CDR3 sequences, of which around 94% are seen a single time; over 0.12% belongs to the top ten.

The sequence came from a human donor in good health. The chain uses TRBV7-3 and TRBJ1-6, with D uncertain. Input material: CD4+ T cells from PBMCs. CDR3 in amino acids: CASSLTVQDNSPLHF. For the CDR3, the DNA is TGTGCCAGCAGCTTAACGGTCCAGGATAATTCACCCCTCCACTTT.